These T cell receptor beta chains were read from a single sample in a study of T cell repertoires in cytomegalovirus infection. Their antigens remain unidentified. Via MiXCR, TCRdb re-called the reads, giving one row per CDR3 protein. The sample carries around 750,000 distinct CDR3 sequences, approximately 30% recorded once. The material sequenced was cultured CD8+ T cells from PBMCs, taken from culture after CMV antigen stimulation. Receptors originate from a human donor in good health (CMV status not recorded). Some clones in this sample may be carry-over from other donors' samples. Both conserved end residues are part of each CDR3. The D gene is left open where the match is weak. Clone size appears in some rows only: once, few, many, or a class for an expanded clone.

abundance,v_gene,j_gene,d_gene,CDR3aa,CDR3nt
.,TRBV4-1,TRBJ1-5,TRBD1,CASSQEDRAFGPQHF,TGCGCCAGCAGCCAGGAAGACAGGGCCTTCGGACCCCAGCATTTT
.,TRBV4-1,TRBJ1-2,.,CASSLQDGYGYTF,TGCGCCAGCAGCCTCCAGGATGGCTATGGCTACACCTTC
few,TRBV19,TRBJ1-4,.,CASHDRLNEKLFF,TGTGCCAGCCATGACAGACTGAATGAAAAACTGTTTTTT
many,TRBV7-2,TRBJ1-6,.,CASSPTPGGNSPLHF,TGTGCCAGCAGCCCCACGCCTGGGGGCAATTCACCCCTCCACTTT
once,TRBV6-5,TRBJ2-5,.,CASSYSFGTQYF,TGTGCCAGCAGTTACTCGTTCGGGACCCAGTACTTC
.,TRBV5-1,TRBJ2-5,.,CASSLEGTTKETQYF,TGCGCCAGCAGCTTGGAAGGGACAACGAAAGAGACCCAGTACTTC
few,TRBV5-5,TRBJ1-5,.,CASSWYGNQPQHF,TGTGCCAGCAGCTGGTATGGCAATCAGCCCCAGCATTTT
.,TRBV25-1,TRBJ1-2,.,CASSASRTAYGYTF,TGTGCCAGCAGTGCGTCCCGGACAGCATATGGCTACACCTTC
.,TRBV7-6,TRBJ2-3,.,CASSLASGAPDTQYF,TGTGCCAGCAGCTTAGCCTCGGGGGCCCCAGATACGCAGTATTTT
.,TRBV27,TRBJ2-7,.,CASSTSRDGRPYEQYF,TGTGCCAGCAGTACCTCCCGGGACGGTCGACCCTACGAGCAGTACTTC
.,TRBV4-2,TRBJ1-1,TRBD1,CASSQRTGWTEAFF,TGTGCCAGCAGCCAGAGGACAGGGTGGACTGAAGCTTTCTTT
few,TRBV14,TRBJ2-3,.,CASSQEVVTDTQYF,TGTGCCAGCAGCCAAGAAGTAGTAACAGATACGCAGTATTTT
.,TRBV7-6,TRBJ1-4,.,CASSLDGPGWEKLFF,TGTGCCAGCAGCTTAGATGGACCCGGCTGGGAAAAACTGTTTTTT
.,TRBV6-5,TRBJ1-1,.,CASSSYREVTEAFF,TGTGCCAGCAGTTCCTACAGGGAGGTCACTGAAGCTTTCTTT
.,TRBV20-1,TRBJ1-5,TRBD1,CSARDRGSRWPQHF,TGCAGTGCAAGGGACAGGGGGTCTCGGTGGCCCCAGCATTTT
few,TRBV6-5,TRBJ2-7,TRBD2,CASSYSDPGGKDEQYF,TGTGCCAGCAGTTACTCCGATCCGGGGGGTAAGGACGAGCAGTACTTC
few,TRBV24-1,TRBJ2-3,TRBD1,CATSEGDRTSLHDTQYF,TGTGCCACCAGTGAGGGGGACAGGACCTCCCTCCACGATACGCAGTATTTT
.,TRBV5-6,TRBJ1-1,.,CASSTKRTLATFF,TGTGCCAGCAGTACCAAACGGACGTTGGCCACTTTCTTT